This entry lists 19 T cell receptor beta chains sequenced from one sample in a study of patients and donors after allogeneic stem cell transplantation. In TCRdb, the RT-PCR reads were re-called with MiXCR into one record per CDR3 protein. The sample lists over 400,000 distinct CDR3 sequences, around 16% occurring once. Sequenced material: blood, either unsorted or a sorted T cell fraction (not recorded which). Receptors were obtained from a human donor who was either an allogeneic HSCT recipient or a stem cell or donor lymphocyte infusion donor (not recorded which). It is not recorded whose cells these are; they may come from a transplant donor.

The chain carries TRBV27 and TRBJ1-6; 12 bases line up with TRBD1. CDR1 and CDR2 (germline): MNHEY, SMNVEV (reference sequence). Germline trimming cut 3 bases from V and 9 bases from J; bases unmatched to any gene: 3. This CDR3 region has 15 residues. Here the CDR3 DNA reads TGTGCCAGCAGTTTGGGACAGGGGGCAGGTTCACCCCTCCACTTT. Translating gives CASSLGQGAGSPLHF.

The rearrangement uses TRBV7-3 and TRBJ2-2; TRBD2 aligns across 12 bases. Germline-derived CDR1 and CDR2 are SGHTA and FQGTGA. With 5 bases clipped from V and 4 bases from J, the junction kept 8 bases outside the gene matches. CDR3 length: 17 amino acids. Written as DNA, the CDR3 is TGTGCCAGCAGCCCGACTAGCGGGAGCCCGGGCACCGGGGAGCTGTTTTTT. It codes for CASSPTSGSPGTGELFF.

This clonotype was found a few times. The CDR3 sequence: CASSYSTEVTNEKLFF. CDR3 bases: TGTGCCAGCAGTTACTCGACGGAGGTTACTAATGAAAAACTGTTTTTT. The rearrangement links TRBV6-5 to TRBJ1-4; D unclear. V was cut by 0 bases and J by 2 bases, with 10 bases left in between. The CDR3 length is 16 residues. Germline CDR1 reads MNHEY; CDR2 reads SVGAGI.

This sequence joins TRBV12-3 or TRBV12-4 and TRBJ1-4; 8 bases agree with TRBD1. The CDR3 totals 15 residues. Losses at the gene ends were 5 bases for V and 1 base for J; bases not matched to a gene: 3. For the CDR3, the DNA is TGTGCCAGCAGTCAAACAGGGGGAACTAATGAAAAACTGTTTTTT. It is translated as CASSQTGGTNEKLFF.

A single count supports this clonotype. The CDR3 region is CASSHQGRETQYF. The CDR3 DNA sequence: TGTGCCAGCAGTCATCAGGGACGTGAGACCCAGTACTTC. The chain links TRBV3-1 to TRBJ2-5; D possibly matches TRBD1 or TRBD2 (5 bases each). V dropped 6 bases and J dropped 5 bases, with 13 bases sitting between them. CDR1 LGHDT and CDR2 YNNKEL come from the germline V gene (reference sequence). CDR3 length equals 13 residues.

The rearrangement uses TRBV12-3 or TRBV12-4 and TRBJ1-3, with D possibly matching TRBD1 (6 bases). The CDR3 loop spans 11 amino acids. In DNA, the CDR3 is TGTGCGGGGGGCGCAGGAAACACCATATATTTT. It specifies CAGGAGNTIYF.

This chain uses TRBV10-3 with TRBJ2-5; tentative D call: TRBD2 (6 bases). With 8 bases removed from V and 3 bases from J, the gap between germline ends came to 13 bases. The CDR3 sequence is 13 residues long. Germline V CDR1 and CDR2: ENHRY, SYGVKD. The CDR3 sequence: CAIWRGEEETQYF. Here the CDR3 DNA reads TGTGCCATCTGGCGGGGAGAAGAAGAGACCCAGTACTTC.

The table lists this clonotype with a few counts. V gene TRBV5-1 combines with J gene TRBJ2-3; 7 bases match TRBD2. Germline V gene data show CDR1 as SGHRS and CDR2 as YFSETQ. This CDR3 spans 14 amino acids. Trimming at V came to 5 bases and at J to 4 bases, leaving 7 bases not matched to a gene. This CDR3 is CASSQSGNPDTQYF. CDR3 sequence (DNA): TGCGCCAGCAGTCAAAGCGGGAACCCAGATACGCAGTATTTT.

This clonotype was counted between two and nine times. V and J are TRBV6-1 and TRBJ1-6; unclear D gene. CDR3 length: 13 amino acids. The germline V and J ends were trimmed by 6 bases and 7 bases, with 10 bases remaining between them. Germline CDR1 reads MNHNS; CDR2 reads SASEGT. The CDR3 region has the DNA TGTGCCAGCAGGATCCAACAGAATTCACCCCTCCACTTT. Protein: CASRIQQNSPLHF.

In this sample, this clonotype turned up many times. The gene calls are TRBV5-1 and TRBJ2-7; D is tentatively TRBD1 or TRBD2 (6 bases each). CDR3 length: 13 amino acids. Germline V gene sequence: CDR1 SGHRS, CDR2 YFSETQ. Trimming stripped 4 bases from V and 2 bases from J, with 10 bases between. In DNA, the CDR3 is TGCGCCAGCAGCCGGGGGACACCCTACGAGCAGTACTTC. Translated: CASSRGTPYEQYF.

For the CDR3, the DNA is TGTGCCAGCAGTGGGCACGGGACACCCTACGAGCAGTACTTC. Protein: CASSGHGTPYEQYF. J is TRBJ2-7 and V is TRBV27, with a tentative D call TRBD1 (6 bases). Trimming pared 5 bases from V and 2 bases from J, leaving 13 bases between. Germline CDR1 and CDR2: MNHEY and SMNVEV (reference sequence). The CDR3 has 14 amino acids.

The rearrangement joins TRBV12-3 or TRBV12-4 to TRBJ2-7, with D possibly being TRBD1 (6 bases). The CDR3 covers 12 residues. V was clipped by 5 bases and J by 6 bases, with 11 bases between them. As DNA, the CDR3 is TGTGCCAGCAGTCCACAGGGATCCGAGCAGTACTTC. Its protein is CASSPQGSEQYF.

This clonotype was observed a handful of times. V usage is TRBV12-3 or TRBV12-4 and J usage is TRBJ1-2, with unresolved D. Trimming took 3 bases from V and 8 from J, leaving 13 bases between them. This CDR3 has 13 residues. The CDR3 protein is CASSLARARGYTF. CDR3 sequence (DNA): TGTGCCAGCAGTTTGGCTCGGGCGAGGGGCTACACCTTC.

This clonotype has just a few counts. This chain links TRBV29-1 with TRBJ1-1; 8 nucleotides match TRBD1. The CDR3 extends over 13 amino acids. With 6 bases clipped from V and 4 bases from J, the junction kept 7 bases outside the gene matches. CDR1 and CDR2 from the germline V gene are SQVTM and ANQGSEA. In DNA form, the CDR3 reads TGCAGCGTCGGACAGGGTTTACTCACTGAAGCTTTCTTT. Amino acid sequence: CSVGQGLLTEAFF.

This clonotype appeared many times. CDR3 region: CASSSRTGSHEQYF. CDR3 DNA: TGTGCCAGCAGTTCCCGGACAGGGTCTCACGAGCAGTACTTC. This chain uses TRBV12-3 or TRBV12-4 with TRBJ2-7; 8 nucleotides align to TRBD1. Trimming took 4 bases from V and 5 from J; bases not matched to a gene: 7. This CDR3 has 14 amino acids.

The chain has TRBV30 and TRBJ2-7; tentative D call: TRBD1 (5 bases). V lost 2 bases, J lost 7 bases, and 24 bases lay in between. The length of the CDR3 is 16 residues. Per germline, CDR1 GTSNPN and CDR2 SVGIG (reference sequence). The CDR3 nucleotides read TGTGCCTGGAGTCCAATAGGGGCGATGGGCTCTCAAGAGCAGTACTTC. Protein sequence: CAWSPIGAMGSQEQYF. Variable domain in full (rest from reference TRBV30 and TRBJ2-7): SQTIHQWPATLVQPVGSPLSLECTVEGTSNPNLYWYRQAAGRGLQLLFYSVGIGQISSEVPQNLSASRPQDRQFILSSKKLLLSDSGFYLCAWSPIGAMGSQEQYFGPGTRLTVT.

The chain has TRBV27 and TRBJ2-2; TRBD1 matches at 8 bases. Germline V gene lookup returns CDR1 MNHEY and CDR2 SMNVEV (reference sequence). The CDR3 is 13 residues long. The J segment lost 4 bases and the V segment lost 9 bases, leaving 4 bases of the junction unmatched. This CDR3 is CASLQGATGELFF. The CDR3 region has the DNA TGTGCCAGTCTTCAGGGGGCCACCGGGGAGCTGTTTTTT.

In this sample, this clonotype turned up a few times. This sequence joins TRBV20-1 and TRBJ2-5, with TRBD2 as a possible D gene (6 bases). Trimming left V 5 bases short and J 2 bases short, with 12 bases between. From germline, CDR1 is DFQATT and CDR2 SNEGSKA (reference sequence). CDR3 length: 13 amino acids. This chain's CDR3 is CSAGRDSQETQYF. The CDR3 nucleotides are TGCAGTGCTGGACGGGACTCTCAAGAGACCCAGTACTTC.

This clonotype has a count of ten or more. The chain has TRBV5-1 and TRBJ1-1; D call uncertain. CDR1 and CDR2 (germline): SGHRS, YFSETQ. V was trimmed by 3 bases and J by 4 bases, leaving 19 bases between them. CDR3 length: 16 residues. CDR3 region: CASSSRIGRAGTEAFF. CDR3 coding DNA: TGCGCCAGCAGCTCCCGAATAGGGCGGGCGGGCACTGAAGCTTTCTTT. Drawing the rest from reference TRBV5-1 and TRBJ1-1, the complete variable domain is KAGVTQTPRYLIKTRGQQVTLSCSPISGHRSVSWYQQTPGQGLQFLFEYFSETQRNKGNFPGRFSGRQFSNSRSEMNVSTLELGDSALYLCASSSRIGRAGTEAFFGQGTRLTVV.